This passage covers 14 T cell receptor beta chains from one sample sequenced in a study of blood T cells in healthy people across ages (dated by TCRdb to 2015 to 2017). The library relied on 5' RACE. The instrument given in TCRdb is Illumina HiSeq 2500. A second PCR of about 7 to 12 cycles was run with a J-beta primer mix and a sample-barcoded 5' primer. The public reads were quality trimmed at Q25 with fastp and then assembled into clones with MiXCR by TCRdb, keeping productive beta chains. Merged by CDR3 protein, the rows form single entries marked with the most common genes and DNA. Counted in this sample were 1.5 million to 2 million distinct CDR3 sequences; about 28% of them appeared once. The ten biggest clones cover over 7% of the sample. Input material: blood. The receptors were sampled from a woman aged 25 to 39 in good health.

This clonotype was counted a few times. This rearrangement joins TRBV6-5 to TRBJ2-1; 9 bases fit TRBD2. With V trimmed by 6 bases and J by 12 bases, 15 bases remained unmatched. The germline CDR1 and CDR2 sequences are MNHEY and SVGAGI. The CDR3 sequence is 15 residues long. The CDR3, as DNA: TGTGCCAGCAGCGCCTCCTTAGCGGGAGAGGCGTTGCAGTTCTTC. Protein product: CASSASLAGEALQFF.

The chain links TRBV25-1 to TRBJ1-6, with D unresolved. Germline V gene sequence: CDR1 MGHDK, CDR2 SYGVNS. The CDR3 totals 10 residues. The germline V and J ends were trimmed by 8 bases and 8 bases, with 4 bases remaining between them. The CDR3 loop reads CASGYSPLHF. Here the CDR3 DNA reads TGTGCCAGCGGGTATTCACCCCTCCACTTT.

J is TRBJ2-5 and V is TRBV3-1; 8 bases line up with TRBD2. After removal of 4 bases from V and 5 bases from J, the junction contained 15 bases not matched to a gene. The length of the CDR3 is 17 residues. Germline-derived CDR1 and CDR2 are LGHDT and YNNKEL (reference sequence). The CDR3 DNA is TGTGCCAGCAGCCCTGACCTTGAGCGGGGGCGGACGGAGACCCAGTACTTC. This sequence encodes CASSPDLERGRTETQYF.

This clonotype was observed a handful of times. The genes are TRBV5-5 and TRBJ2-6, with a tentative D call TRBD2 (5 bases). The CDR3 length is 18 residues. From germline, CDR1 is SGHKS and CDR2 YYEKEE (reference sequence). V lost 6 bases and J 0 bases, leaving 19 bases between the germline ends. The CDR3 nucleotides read TGTGCCAGCACCCTGCGAGGGCCCCTAGGCTCTGGGGCCAACGTCCTGACTTTC. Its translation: CASTLRGPLGSGANVLTF.

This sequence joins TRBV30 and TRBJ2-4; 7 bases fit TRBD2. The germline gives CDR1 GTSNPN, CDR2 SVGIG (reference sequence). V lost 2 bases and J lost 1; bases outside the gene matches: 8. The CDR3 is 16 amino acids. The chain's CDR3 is CAWSLGVRGAKNIQYF. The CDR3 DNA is TGTGCCTGGAGTCTTGGGGTGCGGGGGGCCAAAAACATTCAGTACTTC.

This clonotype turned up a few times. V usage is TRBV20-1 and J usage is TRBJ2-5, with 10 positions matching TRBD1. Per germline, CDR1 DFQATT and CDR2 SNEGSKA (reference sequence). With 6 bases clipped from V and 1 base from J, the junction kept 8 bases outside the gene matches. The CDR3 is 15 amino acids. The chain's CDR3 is CSAGDRGWSQETQYF. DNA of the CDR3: TGCAGTGCAGGGGACAGGGGTTGGAGCCAAGAGACCCAGTACTTC.

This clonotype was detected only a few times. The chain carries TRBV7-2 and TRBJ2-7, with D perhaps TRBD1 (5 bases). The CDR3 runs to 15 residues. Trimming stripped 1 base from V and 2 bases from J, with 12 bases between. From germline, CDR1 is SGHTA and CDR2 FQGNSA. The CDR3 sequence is CASSLGGRVPYEQYF. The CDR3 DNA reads TGTGCCAGCAGCTTAGGGGGCAGGGTTCCCTACGAGCAGTACTTC.

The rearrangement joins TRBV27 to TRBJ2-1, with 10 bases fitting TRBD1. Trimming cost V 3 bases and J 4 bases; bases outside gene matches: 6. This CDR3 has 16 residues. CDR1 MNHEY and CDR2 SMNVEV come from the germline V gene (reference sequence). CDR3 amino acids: CASSFTGTGAYNEQFF. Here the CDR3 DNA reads TGTGCCAGCAGTTTTACCGGGACAGGGGCTTACAATGAGCAGTTCTTC.

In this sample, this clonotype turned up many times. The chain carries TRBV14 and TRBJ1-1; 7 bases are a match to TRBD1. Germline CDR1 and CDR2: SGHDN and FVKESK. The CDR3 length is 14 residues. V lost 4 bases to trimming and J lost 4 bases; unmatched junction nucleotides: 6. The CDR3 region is CASSPWTGGTEAFF. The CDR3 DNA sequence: TGTGCCAGCAGCCCCTGGACAGGTGGCACTGAAGCTTTCTTT.

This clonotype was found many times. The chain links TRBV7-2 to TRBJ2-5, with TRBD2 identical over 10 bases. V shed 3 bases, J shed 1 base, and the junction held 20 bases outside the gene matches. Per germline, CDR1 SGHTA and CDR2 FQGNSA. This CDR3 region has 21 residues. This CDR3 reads CASSLFVRTSGMKGVQETQYF. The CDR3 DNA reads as TGTGCCAGCAGCTTGTTCGTTCGGACTAGCGGTATGAAAGGTGTCCAAGAGACCCAGTACTTC.

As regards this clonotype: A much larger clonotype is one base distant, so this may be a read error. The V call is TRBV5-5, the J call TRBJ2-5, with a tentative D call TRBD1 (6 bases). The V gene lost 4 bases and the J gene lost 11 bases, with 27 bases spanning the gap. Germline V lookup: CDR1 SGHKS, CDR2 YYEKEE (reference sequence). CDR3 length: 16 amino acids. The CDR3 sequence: CASSHLRDISRDEQYF. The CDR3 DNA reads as TGTGCCAGCAGCCATCTCCGGGACATCTCTCGGGATGAGCAGTACTTC.

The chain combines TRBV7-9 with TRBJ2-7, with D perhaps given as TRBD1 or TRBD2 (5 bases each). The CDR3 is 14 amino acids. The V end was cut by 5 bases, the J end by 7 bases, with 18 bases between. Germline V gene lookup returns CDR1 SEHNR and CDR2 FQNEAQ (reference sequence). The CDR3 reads CASSSRDGLREQYF. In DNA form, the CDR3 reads TGTGCCAGCAGCAGCCGGGACGGCCTACGAGAGCAGTACTTC.

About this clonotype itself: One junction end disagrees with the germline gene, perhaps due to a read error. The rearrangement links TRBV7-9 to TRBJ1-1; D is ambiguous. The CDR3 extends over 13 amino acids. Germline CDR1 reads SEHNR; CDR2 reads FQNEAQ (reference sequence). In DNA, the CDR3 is TGTGCCAGTAGCTTAGGCTGGAACGCTGAAGCTTTCTTT. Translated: CASSLGWNAEAFF.

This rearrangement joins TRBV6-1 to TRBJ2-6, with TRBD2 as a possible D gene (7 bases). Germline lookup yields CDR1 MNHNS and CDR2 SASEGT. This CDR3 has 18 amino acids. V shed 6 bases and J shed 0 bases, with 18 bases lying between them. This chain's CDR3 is CASSRREGGASGANVLTF. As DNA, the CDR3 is TGTGCCAGCAGCCGCCGCGAGGGGGGGGCCTCTGGGGCCAACGTCCTGACTTTC.